This entry describes one T cell receptor beta chain. This specimen belongs to a study of T cell changes during pregnancy in multiple sclerosis. This table comes from immunoSEQ multiplex PCR, and its TCRdb copy is limited to in-frame clones, with some not included. The sample yields tens of thousands of clones, more than 75% seen once. Looked up from germline, CDR1 is SEHNR and CDR2 is FQNEAQ (reference sequence). The CDR3 has 14 amino acids. Trimming cost V 4 bases and J 8 bases; bases outside gene matches: 8. This TCR came from a female donor in good health, enrolled as a control in a pregnancy study. V gene TRBV7-9 combines with J gene TRBJ2-1; 7 positions match TRBD1. Sequenced here: CD8+ T cells from peripheral blood mononuclear cells, sampled in the first trimester of pregnancy. Here the CDR3 DNA reads TGTGCCAGCAGCTATAAGGACAGGTCCTATGAGCAGTTCTTC. It encodes CASSYKDRSYEQFF. Together with reference TRBV7-9 and TRBJ2-1, the CDR3 gives the full variable domain: DTGVSQNPRHKITKRGQNVTFRCDPISEHNRLYWYRQTLGQGPEFLTYFQNEAQLEKSRLLSDRFSAERPKGSFSTLEIQRTEQGDSAMYLCASSYKDRSYEQFFGPGTRLTVL.